Below, 9 T cell receptor beta chains from the same sample are listed, as sequenced in a study of T cell responses to AZD1222 COVID-19 vaccine. Sequencing used immunoSEQ multiplex PCR; TCRdb keeps in-frame clones, though not all of them. Altogether about 150,000 clones are present, about 93% being singletons, with the ten largest covering more than 8.5%. The specimen was peripheral blood, collected on day 0 of AZD1222 vaccination. Source of these receptors: an adult in good health.

The genes are TRBV7-9 and TRBJ1-1; 8 positions match TRBD1. This CDR3 is built from 12 residues. V lost 5 bases to trimming and J lost 7 bases; unmatched junction nucleotides: 3. CDR1 and CDR2 (germline): SEHNR, FQNEAQ (reference sequence). The CDR3 sequence is CASSPGTGEAFF. CDR3 DNA sequence: TGTGCCAGCAGCCCAGGGACAGGTGAAGCTTTCTTT.

V usage is TRBV2 and J usage is TRBJ1-1; D is perhaps TRBD1 (5 bases). The V gene lost 5 bases and the J gene lost 4 bases, with 11 bases spanning the gap. The germline CDR1 and CDR2 sequences are SNHLY and FYNNEI. This CDR3 comprises 13 residues. CDR3 DNA: TGTGCCAGCAGTCTCGACAGCACCACTGAAGCTTTCTTT. Protein product: CASSLDSTTEAFF.

This clone was detected only a few times. V is TRBV10-3 and J is TRBJ2-1; 9 bases map to TRBD2. Germline CDR1 ENHRY, CDR2 SYGVKD. J gave up 2 bases and V 2 bases, and 10 bases lay outside the gene matches. CDR3 length: 18 residues. The CDR3 spells CAISEASGDQIPYNEQFF. The CDR3 DNA is TGTGCCATCAGTGAGGCTAGCGGGGATCAAATTCCCTACAATGAGCAGTTCTTC.

The chain links TRBV7-9 to TRBJ1-2; D gene unclear. The CDR3 totals 12 residues. The V end was cut by 2 bases, the J end by 8 bases, with 9 bases between. Germline V lookup: CDR1 SEHNR, CDR2 FQNEAQ (reference sequence). The CDR3 coding sequence is TGTGCCAGCAGCTTAATGGACTCCGGCTACACCTTC. It yields the protein CASSLMDSGYTF. Supplemented by reference TRBV7-9 and TRBJ1-2, the full variable domain reads DTGVSQNPRHKITKRGQNVTFRCDPISEHNRLYWYRQTLGQGPEFLTYFQNEAQLEKSRLLSDRFSAERPKGSFSTLEIQRTEQGDSAMYLCASSLMDSGYTFGSGTRLTVV.

V gene TRBV30 combines with J gene TRBJ1-2, with no clear D. The CDR3 covers 11 residues. The V end was cut by 5 bases, the J end by 8 bases, with 12 bases between. Germline V gene sequence: CDR1 GTSNPN, CDR2 SVGIG (reference sequence). CDR3 residues: CAWFRKVGYTF. As DNA, the CDR3 is TGTGCCTGGTTCCGCAAAGTCGGCTACACCTTC.

The V call is TRBV19, the J call TRBJ1-1; 7 bases fit TRBD1. Germline trimming cut 7 bases from V and 4 bases from J; bases unmatched to any gene: 15. The germline V gene encodes CDR1 LNHDA and CDR2 SQIVND (reference sequence). CDR3 length: 16 residues. The chain's CDR3 is CASNPTRPRGVTEAFF. The CDR3 nucleotides read TGTGCCAGTAACCCCACCCGGCCCAGGGGGGTCACTGAAGCTTTCTTT. The full variable domain, completed using reference TRBV19 and TRBJ1-1, is DGGITQSPKYLFRKEGQNVTLSCEQNLNHDAMYWYRQDPGQGLRLIYYSQIVNDFQKGDIAEGYSVSREKKESFPLTVTSAQKNPTAFYLCASNPTRPRGVTEAFFGQGTRLTVV.

The chain has TRBV7-9 and TRBJ1-6; TRBD1 matches at 7 bases. The CDR3 has 12 amino acids. After removal of 9 bases from V and 10 bases from J, the junction contained 6 bases not matched to a gene. Germline V gene sequence: CDR1 SEHNR, CDR2 FQNEAQ (reference sequence). The CDR3 loop reads CASTGVSSPLHF. Written as DNA, the CDR3 is TGTGCCAGTACAGGGGTTTCCTCACCCCTCCACTTT.

The chain employs TRBV20-1 and TRBJ2-2; D remains unclear. V was pared by 3 bases and J by 2 bases, with 4 bases between. CDR1 and CDR2 (germline): DFQATT, SNEGSKA (reference sequence). CDR3 size: 12 residues. The CDR3 reads CSASYNTGELFF. CDR3 DNA: TGCAGTGCTAGTTACAACACCGGGGAGCTGTTTTTT.

Comments on this clone: Other DNA sequences from this sample encode an identical CDR3 as well. This chain links TRBV5-1 with TRBJ2-1; D may be TRBD1 or TRBD2 (5 bases each). This CDR3 region has 14 residues. The ends were cut back, 8 bases at V and 0 bases at J, with 12 bases in the middle. CDR1 SGHRS and CDR2 YFSETQ come from the germline V gene. Here the CDR3 DNA reads TGCGCCAGTGGGACGGGGAGCTCCTACAATGAGCAGTTCTTC. Encoded protein: CASGTGSSYNEQFF.